This TCR beta chain is drawn from a study of identical twins. This clonotype was found a few times. The germline V and J ends were trimmed by 1 base and 8 bases, with 11 bases remaining between them. CDR3 length: 13 residues. In germline, CDR1 is DFQATT, CDR2 SNEGSKA (reference sequence). A single record per CDR3 protein comes from TCRdb applying MiXCR to the 5' RACE reads. The table shows fewer than 550,000 distinct CDR3 sequences, with roughly 15% occurring only once. This same sample was also part of a study on yellow fever vaccine responses in identical twins.

The TCR comes from a woman under 30 in good health. The sequencing input was CD4+ T cells sorted from blood. The gene calls are TRBV20-1 and TRBJ2-2; D call uncertain. The CDR3 sequence is CSARAARSGELFF. Written as DNA, the CDR3 is TGCAGTGCTAGAGCGGCTAGGTCGGGGGAGCTGTTTTTT.